This T cell receptor beta chain comes out of a study of beta chain features in type 1 diabetes. Reverse transcription of all isolated RNA meant that expressed TCRB transcripts were sequenced. TCRdb's copy holds only in-frame clones and misses some; the assay was immunoSEQ multiplex PCR. The sample includes 300,000 to 450,000 clones, over 9.5% seen only once; the top ten take less than 0.02%. The CDR3 is 14 amino acids. Per germline, CDR1 LNHDA and CDR2 SQIVND (reference sequence). Trimming removed 6 bases from V and 5 bases from J; junction bases left unmatched: 5. The receptor was derived from a man aged 18 to 35 in good health. The sample was naive CD4+ T cells from blood. This chain links TRBV19 with TRBJ2-5; TRBD2 aligns across 11 bases. The CDR3 DNA is TGTGCCAGTAGAACTAGCGGGAGTTCGGAGACCCAGTACTTC. It translates to CASRTSGSSETQYF.